This T cell receptor (beta chain) was found in a study of cytomegalovirus exposure and HLA in healthy donors. Amplification used 60 Vbeta primers and 13 Jbeta primers. The table came from immunoSEQ multiplex PCR; TCRdb's copy has only in-frame clones and leaves some out. Of 60,000 or so clones listed, approximately 85% were seen once; the top ten hold about 10%. The V segment lost 1 base and the J segment 7 bases; nucleotides outside the gene matches: 7. CDR1 and CDR2 (germline): SGHRS, YFSETQ. The CDR3 totals 14 residues. The chain recombines TRBV5-1 with TRBJ2-7; 8 nucleotides agree with TRBD2. This TCR came from a female donor in good health and CMV-seronegative. Specimen: PBMCs. The CDR3 DNA is TGCGCCAGCAGCTTGTTAGGCGGGAGGAATGAGCAGTACTTC. It yields the protein CASSLLGGRNEQYF.